The 25 T cell receptor beta chains below were found in one sample sequenced in a study of cytomegalovirus exposure and HLA in healthy donors. PCR primers comprised 60 Vbeta and 13 Jbeta primers. TCRdb's copy holds only in-frame clones and misses some; the assay was immunoSEQ multiplex PCR. The sample lists roughly 120,000 clones; around 74% were seen once. Sequenced sample: PBMCs. These TCRs come from a man aged 35 to 55 in good health and CMV-seropositive.

The sample holds a few counts of this clone. The V gene is TRBV6-1, the J gene TRBJ2-7, with a weak D call TRBD1 (7 bases). This CDR3 comprises 14 residues. Trimming cost V 3 bases and J 7 bases, with 16 bases left between them. In germline, CDR1 is MNHNS, CDR2 SASEGT. The CDR3 bases are TGTGCCAGCAGTGAGGTGGCAGGGGGAGGAGAGCAGTACTTC. Translation gives CASSEVAGGGEQYF.

The chain recombines TRBV2 with TRBJ2-1; D remains unclear. The germline V and J ends were trimmed by 6 bases and 8 bases, with 5 bases remaining between them. The CDR3 totals 10 residues. Germline V lookup: CDR1 SNHLY, CDR2 FYNNEI. The CDR3 is CASSPYEQFF. The CDR3 DNA follows: TGTGCCAGCAGCCCTTATGAGCAGTTCTTC.

The rearrangement uses TRBV6-1 and TRBJ1-4; D possibly corresponds to TRBD1 (5 bases). CDR3 length: 19 amino acids. CDR1 MNHNS and CDR2 SASEGT come from the germline V gene. Trimming took off 2 bases at V and 5 bases at J, with 24 bases between the two ends. The CDR3 coding sequence is TGTGCCAGCAGTGAACGTGGGTGGACAAAACCCCTGACAAATGAAAAACTGTTTTTT. Residues: CASSERGWTKPLTNEKLFF.

Turning to this clone: Other DNA sequences of this sample code for an identical CDR3. This rearrangement joins TRBV6-5 to TRBJ1-1; TRBD1 is a possible D gene (5 bases). There are 13 residues in the CDR3. The V end was cut by 4 bases, the J end by 1 base, with 7 bases between. CDR1 is MNHEY and CDR2 is SVGAGI in the germline V gene. CDR3 sequence: CASSFTGNTEAFF. CDR3 sequence (DNA): TGTGCCAGCAGTTTTACAGGGAACACTGAAGCTTTCTTT.

J is TRBJ2-5 and V is TRBV9, with TRBD2 matching 8 bases. The CDR3 contains 14 residues. V shed 4 bases, J shed 2 bases, and the junction held 4 bases outside the gene matches. Germline CDR1 SGDLS, CDR2 YYNGEE. The CDR3 loop reads CASSPSGPQETQYF. CDR3 nucleotides: TGTGCCAGCAGCCCTAGCGGGCCGCAAGAGACCCAGTACTTC.

V gene TRBV2 combines with J gene TRBJ2-7; 8 positions agree with TRBD1. CDR1 is SNHLY, CDR2 FYNNEI, per germline. The ends lost 10 bases at V and 3 bases at J; junction bases unmatched: 8. CDR3 length: 13 residues. CDR3: CAIQRTGHYEQYF. The CDR3 nucleotides read TGTGCCATTCAGAGGACAGGGCACTACGAGCAGTACTTC.

This rearrangement joins TRBV6-5 to TRBJ1-1; D unclear. In germline, CDR1 is MNHEY, CDR2 SVGAGI. The ends were cut back, 5 bases at V and 4 bases at J, with 17 bases in the middle. The CDR3 sequence is 15 residues long. The chain's CDR3 is CASSRSGSTGTEAFF. As DNA, the CDR3 is TGTGCCAGCAGTCGATCTGGTTCCACGGGCACTGAAGCTTTCTTT.

The chain's CDR3 is CASIPSGRRGHEQYF. The CDR3 nucleotides are TGCGCCAGTATACCGTCGGGCCGGCGGGGGCACGAGCAGTACTTC. V usage is TRBV10-2 and J usage is TRBJ2-7; D may be TRBD2 (7 bases). Per germline, CDR1 WSHSY and CDR2 SAAADI. The CDR3 length is 15 residues. V lost 9 bases and J lost 5, with 23 bases in between.

This sequence joins TRBV2 and TRBJ2-2; 9 bases match TRBD2. Germline-derived CDR1 and CDR2 are SNHLY and FYNNEI. Trimming at V came to 2 bases and at J to 5 bases, leaving 3 bases not matched to a gene. The CDR3 length is 15 residues. DNA for the CDR3: TGTGCCAGCAGTGAATTAACTAGCGGGACCGGGGAGCTGTTTTTT. This sequence encodes CASSELTSGTGELFF.

The chain couples TRBV28 to TRBJ2-5, with TRBD1 identical over 7 bases. CDR1 is MDHEN and CDR2 is SYDVKM in the germline V gene. The CDR3 length is 13 residues. The junction had 10 bases not matched to a gene; V was cut back by 2 bases and J by 13 bases. The CDR3 sequence: CASSLRGPESWYF. The CDR3 DNA reads as TGTGCCAGCAGTTTAAGGGGGCCTGAATCCTGGTACTTC.

CDR3 nucleotide sequence: TGTGCCAGCAGCCCTATGACAGGAGAATACAATGAGCAGTTCTTC. It encodes CASSPMTGEYNEQFF. This chain links TRBV7-6 with TRBJ2-1; maybe TRBD1 (6 bases). Per the germline V gene, CDR1 is SGHVS and CDR2 is FNYEAQ. Deletions cut 5 bases from V and 4 bases from J, with 15 bases between. CDR3 length: 15 residues. The complete variable domain, with remaining parts taken from reference TRBV7-6 and TRBJ2-1, reads GAGVSQSPRYKVTKRGQDVALRCDPISGHVSLYWYRQALGQGPEFLTYFNYEAQQDKSGLPNDRFSAERPEGSISTLTIQRTEQRDSAMYRCASSPMTGEYNEQFFGPGTRLTVL.

J is TRBJ2-7 and V is TRBV27, with 10 bases that match TRBD2. V shed 4 bases and J 2 bases; nucleotides not matched to a gene: 8. CDR1 is MNHEY, CDR2 SMNVEV, per germline (reference sequence). The CDR3 contains 16 residues. CDR3 sequence (DNA): TGTGCCAGCAGTTCTTCAGCGGGAGGGCCTACCTACGAGCAGTACTTC. This encodes CASSSSAGGPTYEQYF.

A single count supports this clone. The chain uses TRBV4-1 and TRBJ1-1; 9 nucleotides match TRBD1. CDR3 size: 17 residues. Germline V gene data show CDR1 as MGHRA and CDR2 as YSYEKL. With V trimmed by 1 base and J by 2 bases, 8 bases remained unmatched. As DNA, the CDR3 is TGCGCCAGCAGCCAAGGGGGACAGGGCTTTAGAAACACTGAAGCTTTCTTT. Translation: CASSQGGQGFRNTEAFF.

The chain couples TRBV30 to TRBJ1-4; D is unresolved. The V end was cut by 6 bases, the J end by 0 bases, with 20 bases between. Germline V gives CDR1 GTSNPN, CDR2 SVGIG (reference sequence). The CDR3 sequence is 17 residues long. CDR3 in DNA: TGTGCCTGCGTGGGCCGAAGCACACATACAACTAATGAAAAACTGTTTTTT. Protein product: CACVGRSTHTTNEKLFF.

The rearrangement links TRBV2 to TRBJ1-1; TRBD1 is a possible D gene (5 bases). Trimming stripped 4 bases from V and 4 bases from J, with 16 bases between. This CDR3 has 15 amino acids. CDR1 SNHLY and CDR2 FYNNEI come from the germline V gene. The CDR3 sequence is CASSAAGRGSTEAFF. In nucleotides, the CDR3 is TGTGCCAGCAGTGCAGCGGGGAGGGGTTCCACTGAAGCTTTCTTT.

V and J are TRBV6-5 and TRBJ1-2; 9 bases fit TRBD1. V trimming: 6 bases; J trimming: 9 bases; junction bases outside the gene matches: 11. CDR1 MNHEY and CDR2 SVGAGI come from the germline V gene. CDR3 length: 14 residues. CDR3 nucleotides: TGTGCCAGCAGCGCGACAGGGGGTTATTTTAGCTACACCTTC. This gives the protein CASSATGGYFSYTF.

The chain couples TRBV27 to TRBJ2-6, with no clear D. Germline CDR1 reads MNHEY; CDR2 reads SMNVEV (reference sequence). This CDR3 has 14 amino acids. V was shortened by 3 bases and J by 0 bases, with 3 bases between the two germline ends. The CDR3 loop is CASSFNSGANVLTF. Written as DNA, the CDR3 is TGTGCCAGCAGTTTCAACTCTGGGGCCAACGTCCTGACTTTC.

V and J are TRBV5-4 and TRBJ2-7; D is perhaps TRBD1 (6 bases). Germline-derived CDR1 and CDR2 are SGHNT and YYREEE (reference sequence). The ends were cut back, 0 bases at V and 4 bases at J, with 14 bases in the middle. The CDR3 is 15 amino acids. Here the CDR3 DNA reads TGTGCCAGCAGCTTGGGCCCAGGGGTTAGGTACGAGCAGTACTTC. Residues: CASSLGPGVRYEQYF. Supplemented by reference TRBV5-4 and TRBJ2-7, the full variable domain reads ETGVTQSPTHLIKTRGQQVTLRCSSQSGHNTVSWYQQALGQGPQFIFQYYREEENGRGNFPPRFSGLQFPNYSSELNVNALELDDSALYLCASSLGPGVRYEQYFGPGTRLTVT.

A single count supports this clone. One junction end does not reproduce the germline sequence, and a read error may be involved. The same CDR3 arises from other DNA sequences in this sample as well. The chain is built from TRBV15 and TRBJ1-2; D may be TRBD1 (5 bases). The germline gives CDR1 LNHNV, CDR2 YYDKDF (reference sequence). The CDR3 length is 15 residues. The CDR3 nucleotides are TGTGCTACCAGCAGAGATGGAAGGGGTCAGAGTGGCTACACCTTC. Residues: CATSRDGRGQSGYTF.

This clone came up a few times. The chain is built from TRBV27 and TRBJ2-6, with 8 bases fitting TRBD1. After removal of 6 bases from V and 0 bases from J, the junction contained 10 bases not matched to a gene. The germline V gene has CDR1 MNHEY and CDR2 SMNVEV (reference sequence). The CDR3 contains 18 residues. The CDR3 reads CASRGWDRTLSGANVLTF. CDR3 in DNA: TGTGCCAGCAGGGGTTGGGACAGGACCCTCTCTGGGGCCAACGTCCTGACTTTC.

The CDR3 DNA follows: TGTGCCAGCAGTCCCTCGACAGGGGGACTCAACGAGCAGTACTTC. Its protein product is CASSPSTGGLNEQYF. The gene calls are TRBV6-1 and TRBJ2-7; 9 nucleotides match TRBD1. The CDR3 length is 15 residues. V trimming: 5 bases; J trimming: 5 bases; junction bases outside the gene matches: 10. Germline loops: CDR1 MNHNS, CDR2 SASEGT.

V gene TRBV15 combines with J gene TRBJ2-3, with 10 positions matching TRBD2. Losses at the gene ends were 4 bases for V and 6 bases for J; bases not matched to a gene: 4. The CDR3 totals 14 residues. Germline V gives CDR1 LNHNV, CDR2 YYDKDF (reference sequence). For the CDR3, the DNA is TGTGCCACCAGCACTCAGCGGGGGGGGGATACGCAGTATTTT. Translating it yields CATSTQRGGDTQYF.

V is TRBV5-6 and J is TRBJ1-6; D call uncertain. Trimming took off 0 bases at V and 3 bases at J, with 10 bases between the two ends. This CDR3 contains 16 residues. The V gene's germline CDR1 is SGHDT and CDR2 YYEEEE. CDR3 sequence (DNA): TGTGCCAGCAGCTTGGATGGGGAGAACTATAATTCACCCCTCCACTTT. Translating it yields CASSLDGENYNSPLHF.

This chain uses TRBV4-1 with TRBJ2-3; D is perhaps TRBD1 (5 bases). Trimming shortened V by 0 bases and J by 1 base, and 11 bases separated the two germline ends. CDR3 length equals 16 residues. Germline loops: CDR1 MGHRA, CDR2 YSYEKL. The CDR3 DNA reads TGCGCCAGCAGCCAAGAGGTCTCGACAGGCACAGATACGCAGTATTTT. Amino acids: CASSQEVSTGTDTQYF.

The CDR3 sequence is CASSSNSGPEKLFF. CDR3 in DNA: TGTGCCAGCAGCTCAAATAGCGGCCCTGAAAAACTGTTTTTT. The rearrangement uses TRBV13 and TRBJ1-4; D not certain. CDR1 PRHDT and CDR2 FYEKMQ come from the germline V gene (reference sequence). The V end lost 4 bases, the J end lost 7 bases, and 13 bases lay between the germline ends. The CDR3 length is 14 residues.